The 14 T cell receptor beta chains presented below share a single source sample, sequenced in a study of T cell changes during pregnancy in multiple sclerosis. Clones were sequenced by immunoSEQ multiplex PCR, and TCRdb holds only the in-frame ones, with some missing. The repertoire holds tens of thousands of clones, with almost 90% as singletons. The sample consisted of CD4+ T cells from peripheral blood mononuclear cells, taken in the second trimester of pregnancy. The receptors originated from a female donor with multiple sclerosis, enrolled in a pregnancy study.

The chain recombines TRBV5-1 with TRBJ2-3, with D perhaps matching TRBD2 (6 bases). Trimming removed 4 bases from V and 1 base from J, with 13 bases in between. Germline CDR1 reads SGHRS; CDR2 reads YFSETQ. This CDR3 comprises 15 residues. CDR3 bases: TGCGCCAGCAGCCCGGGGGACTCTGGCACAGATACGCAGTATTTT. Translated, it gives CASSPGDSGTDTQYF. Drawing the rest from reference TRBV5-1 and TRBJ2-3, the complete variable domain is KAGVTQTPRYLIKTRGQQVTLSCSPISGHRSVSWYQQTPGQGLQFLFEYFSETQRNKGNFPGRFSGRQFSNSRSEMNVSTLELGDSALYLCASSPGDSGTDTQYFGPGTRLTVL.

The CDR3 reads CASSPGGLAGETQYF. CDR3 DNA: TGTGCCAGCAGCCCCGGTGGGCTAGCGGGAGAGACCCAGTACTTC. The chain combines TRBV7-2 with TRBJ2-5; 8 positions match TRBD2. V shed 5 bases, J shed 4 bases, and the junction held 9 bases outside the gene matches. Germline V lookup: CDR1 SGHTA, CDR2 FQGNSA. The CDR3 has 15 residues.

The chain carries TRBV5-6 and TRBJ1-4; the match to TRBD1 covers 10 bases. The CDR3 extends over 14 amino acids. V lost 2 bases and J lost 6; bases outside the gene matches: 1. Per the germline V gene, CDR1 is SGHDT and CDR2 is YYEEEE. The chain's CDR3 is CASSFGQGDEKLFF. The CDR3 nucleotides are TGTGCCAGCAGCTTTGGACAGGGGGATGAAAAACTGTTTTTT.

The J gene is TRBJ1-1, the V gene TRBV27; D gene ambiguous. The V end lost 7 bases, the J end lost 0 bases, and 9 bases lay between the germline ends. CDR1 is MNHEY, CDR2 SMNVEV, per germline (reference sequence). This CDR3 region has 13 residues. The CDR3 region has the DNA TGTGCCAGCAAGTACGGGTTGAACACTGAAGCTTTCTTT. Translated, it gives CASKYGLNTEAFF.

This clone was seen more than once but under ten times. In nucleotides, the CDR3 is TGTGCCAGCTCGGCCCTAGCGGGAGGGCCGGAGTACGAGCAGTACTTC. Residues: CASSALAGGPEYEQYF. This rearrangement joins TRBV19 to TRBJ2-7; 12 nucleotides agree with TRBD2. CDR3 length equals 16 residues. Trimming at V came to 9 bases and at J to 4 bases, leaving 13 bases not matched to a gene. Germline V gene lookup returns CDR1 LNHDA and CDR2 SQIVND (reference sequence).

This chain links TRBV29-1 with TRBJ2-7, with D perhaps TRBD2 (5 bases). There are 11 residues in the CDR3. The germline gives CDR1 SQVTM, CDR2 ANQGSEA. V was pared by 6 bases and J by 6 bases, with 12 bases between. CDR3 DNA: TGCAGCGTCGCGACTACTGCCGAGCAGTACTTC. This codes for CSVATTAEQYF.

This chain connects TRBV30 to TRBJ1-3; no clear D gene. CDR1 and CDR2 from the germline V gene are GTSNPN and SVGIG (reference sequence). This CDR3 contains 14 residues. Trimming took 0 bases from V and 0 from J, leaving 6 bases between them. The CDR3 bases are TGTGCCTGGAGTGTTGCAGTCTCTGGAAACACCATATATTTT. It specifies CAWSVAVSGNTIYF.

The CDR3 DNA reads TGTGCCAGCAGCCGACGACAGGGCGGAAACACCATATATTTT. It encodes CASSRRQGGNTIYF. The chain has TRBV5-6 and TRBJ1-3; TRBD1 agrees at 7 bases. Germline V gene sequence: CDR1 SGHDT, CDR2 YYEEEE. CDR3 length: 14 residues. Trimming cost V 4 bases and J 4 bases; bases outside gene matches: 5.

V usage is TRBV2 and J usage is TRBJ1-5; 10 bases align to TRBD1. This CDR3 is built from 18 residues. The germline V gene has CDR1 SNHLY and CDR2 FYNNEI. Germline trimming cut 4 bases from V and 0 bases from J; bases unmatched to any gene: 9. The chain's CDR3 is CASSGDRGHGISNQPQHF. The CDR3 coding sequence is TGTGCCAGCAGTGGGGACAGGGGTCATGGTATTAGCAATCAGCCCCAGCATTTT.

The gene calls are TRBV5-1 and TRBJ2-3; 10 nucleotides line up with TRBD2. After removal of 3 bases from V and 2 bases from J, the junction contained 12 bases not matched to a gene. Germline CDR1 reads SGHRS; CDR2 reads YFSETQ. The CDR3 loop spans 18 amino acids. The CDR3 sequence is CASSWDLAGGRDTDTQYF. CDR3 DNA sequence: TGCGCCAGCAGCTGGGATTTAGCGGGAGGCCGGGACACAGATACGCAGTATTTT.

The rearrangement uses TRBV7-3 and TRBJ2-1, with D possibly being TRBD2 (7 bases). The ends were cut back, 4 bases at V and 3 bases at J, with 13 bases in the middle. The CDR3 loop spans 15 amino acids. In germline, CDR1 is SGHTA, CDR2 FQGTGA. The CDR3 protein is CASSSRGGHYNEQFF. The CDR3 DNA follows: TGTGCCAGCAGCTCTAGGGGGGGCCACTACAATGAGCAGTTCTTC. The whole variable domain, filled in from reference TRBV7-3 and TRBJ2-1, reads GAGVSQTPSNKVTEKGKYVELRCDPISGHTALYWYRQSLGQGPEFLIYFQGTGAADDSGLPNDRFFAVRPEGSVSTLKIQRTERGDSAVYLCASSSRGGHYNEQFFGPGTRLTVL.

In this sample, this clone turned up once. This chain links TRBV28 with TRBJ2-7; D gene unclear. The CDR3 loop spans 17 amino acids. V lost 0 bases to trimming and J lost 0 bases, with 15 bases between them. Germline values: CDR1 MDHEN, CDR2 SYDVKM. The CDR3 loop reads CASSLWALGTSSYEQYF. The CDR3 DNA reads TGTGCCAGCAGTTTATGGGCCCTTGGTACAAGCTCCTACGAGCAGTACTTC.

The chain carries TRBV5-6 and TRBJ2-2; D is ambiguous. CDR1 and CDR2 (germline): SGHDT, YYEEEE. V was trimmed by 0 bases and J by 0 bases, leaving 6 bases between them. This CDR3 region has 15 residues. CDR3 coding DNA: TGTGCCAGCAGCTTGGGAGGCTCGAACACCGGGGAGCTGTTTTTT. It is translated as CASSLGGSNTGELFF.

This chain's CDR3 is CASSSTGGPTYEQYF. CDR3 coding DNA: TGTGCCAGCAGTTCTACGGGAGGGCCTACCTACGAGCAGTACTTC. The V and J genes are TRBV27 and TRBJ2-7; 8 positions match TRBD2. The V gene's germline CDR1 is MNHEY and CDR2 SMNVEV (reference sequence). The CDR3 is made up of 15 amino acids. V dropped 4 bases and J dropped 2; count of bases not matched to a gene: 7.